This T cell receptor (beta chain) was recovered during a study of blood T cell repertoires in COVID-19. This study enrolled people aged about 18 to 100 from around 25 US geographic areas. The study assigned cohorts using participant-reported clinical history. Each exposed participant met a COVID-19 case in the 2 weeks preceding study entry. CDR3 size: 15 residues. Germline V gene lookup returns CDR1 MDHEN and CDR2 SYDVKM. With 2 bases clipped from V and 3 bases from J, the junction kept 3 bases outside the gene matches. In the original workflow: Nucleated cell counts were estimated from reference gene primer amplification. Libraries were prepared by immunoSEQ multiplex PCR; TCRdb keeps only in-frame clonotypes and omits some of them. The V and J calls and clone size were taken over from that table, and D and trimming were inferred from the DNA. The data show a few hundred thousand clones, 85% seen once.

The sequenced sample consisted of PBMCs or T cells enriched from blood (not recorded which). This receptor was taken from a woman between 50 and 59 years old who had been exposed to COVID-19. This sequence joins TRBV28 and TRBJ2-3, with TRBD2 identical over 9 bases. The CDR3 bases are TGTGCCAGCAGTTTAGCGGGACTAGCAACAGATACGCAGTATTTT. As protein: CASSLAGLATDTQYF.